This TCR beta chain was obtained from a study of Graves' ophthalmopathy and Graves' hyperthyroidism. The length of the CDR3 is 13 residues. The germline V gene encodes CDR1 DFQATT and CDR2 SNEGSKA (reference sequence). V gave up 2 bases and J gave up 4 bases; unmatched junction bases: 3. For repertoire sequencing, the TCR beta CDR3 regions were amplified from RNA transcripts. First-round RT-PCR with HTBI primers preceded a second-round multiplex PCR. TCRdb re-derived calls from the multiplex PCR reads in MiXCR, one entry per CDR3 protein. The table records 400,000 or so distinct CDR3 sequences, about 18% of them present only once. This clonotype was observed many times.

Sequenced input: peripheral blood. This sequence was found in an adult woman with stable Graves' hyperthyroidism. The J gene is TRBJ1-1, the V gene TRBV20-1, with 8 nucleotides matching TRBD1. CDR3 sequence: CSARKTGGTEAFF. The CDR3 coding sequence is TGCAGTGCTAGAAAAACAGGGGGCACTGAAGCTTTCTTT.